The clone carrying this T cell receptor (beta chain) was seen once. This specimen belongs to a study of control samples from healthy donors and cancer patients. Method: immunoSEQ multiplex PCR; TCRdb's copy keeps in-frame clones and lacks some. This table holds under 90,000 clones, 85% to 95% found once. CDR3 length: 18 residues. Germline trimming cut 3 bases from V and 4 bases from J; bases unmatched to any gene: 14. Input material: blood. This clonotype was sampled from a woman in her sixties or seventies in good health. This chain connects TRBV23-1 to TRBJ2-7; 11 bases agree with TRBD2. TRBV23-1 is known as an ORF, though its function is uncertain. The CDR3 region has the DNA TGCGCCAGCAGTCACCCGCGCTCAACTAGCGGGAGATTGTACGAGCAGTACTTC. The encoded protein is CASSHPRSTSGRLYEQYF.